The source of this T cell receptor beta chain is a study of OX40 agonist ivuxolimab in advanced cancers. Repertoires were generated with immunoSEQ multiplex PCR, while TCRdb's copy carries only in-frame clones and drops some. The sample includes more than 35,000 clones, 65% to 80% of them seen just once. Samples of blood were obtained at baseline, on cycle 4 day 1, and on cycle 7 day 1. CDR1 and CDR2 from the germline V gene are GTSNPN and SVGIG (reference sequence). The CDR3 totals 12 residues. Deletions cut 2 bases from V and 5 bases from J, with 9 bases between. This chain joins TRBV30 and TRBJ1-2; D is undetermined. The TCR was taken from an adult with an advanced solid tumor such as melanoma, head and neck, liver or kidney cancer. Sequenced here: CD4+ or CD8+ T cells sorted from blood, sampled in a trial of the OX40 agonist ivuxolimab. CDR3 in DNA: TGTGCCTGGAGTCGCGGGAGGTATGGCTACACCTTC. It specifies CAWSRGRYGYTF.